This TCR beta chain was captured by sequencing in a study of T cell responses to AZD1222 COVID-19 vaccine. Study-wide background: The analysis combined second doses at about 4 or about 12 weeks. Whole-study results and caveats: Repertoires were sampled only after the peak T cell response. Among the donors, most were white British and more were female, and clonal diversity was possibly underestimated. Compared with day 0, the breadth and depth of the Spike-specific TCR repertoire rose significantly after two doses of AZD1222.

For this clone: What it binds is not known.

Method: immunoSEQ multiplex PCR; TCRdb's copy keeps in-frame clones and lacks some. The table has roughly 79,000 clones, approximately 80% seen once; the top ten hold under 25%. The sequence came from an adult in good health. The sample consisted of peripheral blood, taken on day 0 of AZD1222 vaccination.

CDR3 sequence reads: CAWSSDRGQTEAFF. DNA for the CDR3: TGTGCCTGGAGTTCGGACAGGGGGCAAACTGAAGCTTTCTTT. The chain employs TRBV30 and TRBJ1-1; 11 bases agree with TRBD1. The CDR3 extends over 14 amino acids. The V gene end was trimmed by 2 bases and the J gene end by 5 bases; junction bases not matched to a gene: 4. The germline gives CDR1 GTSNPN, CDR2 SVGIG (reference sequence).